This T cell receptor (beta chain) was sequenced in a study of shared clonotypes between healthy human individuals. CD8 cells regarded as naive lacked CD45RO, were positively chosen for CCR7, and omitted terminally differentiated effector memory CD45RA+ cells. The CDR3 totals 15 residues. The J segment lost 8 bases and the V segment lost 4 bases, leaving 10 bases of the junction unmatched. Germline CDR1 reads SEHNR; CDR2 reads FQNEAQ (reference sequence). This table comes from immunoSEQ multiplex PCR, and its TCRdb copy is limited to in-frame clones, with some not included. The sample has over 2 million clones, around 96% seen once.

The rearrangement links TRBV7-9 to TRBJ1-4, with 7 bases lining up with TRBD1. This TCR was sampled from a man younger than 35 in good health. Sequences were obtained from naive CD8+ T cells sorted from blood. CDR3 loop: CASSYYQGGVEKLFF. CDR3 DNA sequence: TGTGCCAGCAGCTATTACCAGGGGGGAGTAGAAAAACTGTTTTTT.